This T cell receptor (beta chain) was recorded in a study of cytomegalovirus exposure and HLA in healthy donors. Findings and limits, study-wide: The authors judged a highly shared variant cluster likely a sequencing artifact.

With regard to this clone: The antigen remains unidentified.

Primers for the PCR totalled 60 Vbeta and 13 Jbeta. The assay was immunoSEQ multiplex PCR, and TCRdb's table has in-frame clones only and misses some. Of around 120,000 clones listed, under 90% are singletons. The receptor's source is a man aged 18 to 29 in good health and CMV-seronegative. The material sequenced was PBMCs.

Here the CDR3 reads CASSASLDRGNSPLHF. CDR3 sequence (DNA): TGTGCCAGCAGTGCTAGCCTCGACAGGGGTAATTCACCCCTCCACTTT. This chain links TRBV2 with TRBJ1-6; 8 positions match TRBD1. This CDR3 has 16 amino acids. With V trimmed by 4 bases and J by 6 bases, 8 bases remained unmatched. Germline assignment: CDR1 SNHLY and CDR2 FYNNEI.